This T cell receptor (beta chain) was sequenced in a study of cytomegalovirus exposure and HLA in healthy donors. Germline V gene sequence: CDR1 SEHNR, CDR2 FQNEAQ (reference sequence). The CDR3 contains 12 residues. V lost 3 bases and J lost 6, with 9 bases in between. A multiplex PCR was run with 60 Vbeta primers and 13 Jbeta primers. TCRdb's table, derived via immunoSEQ multiplex PCR, lists solely in-frame clones and lacks some. The profile shows 130,000 or so clones, 75% to 90% of them singletons. The sample consisted of PBMCs. V gene TRBV7-9 combines with J gene TRBJ2-7, with a possible D match to TRBD2 (6 bases). The clonotype comes from a man in his forties in good health and CMV-seronegative. Here the CDR3 reads CASSLRGAEQYF. The CDR3 DNA follows: TGTGCCAGCAGCTTGCGGGGAGCCGAGCAGTACTTC.